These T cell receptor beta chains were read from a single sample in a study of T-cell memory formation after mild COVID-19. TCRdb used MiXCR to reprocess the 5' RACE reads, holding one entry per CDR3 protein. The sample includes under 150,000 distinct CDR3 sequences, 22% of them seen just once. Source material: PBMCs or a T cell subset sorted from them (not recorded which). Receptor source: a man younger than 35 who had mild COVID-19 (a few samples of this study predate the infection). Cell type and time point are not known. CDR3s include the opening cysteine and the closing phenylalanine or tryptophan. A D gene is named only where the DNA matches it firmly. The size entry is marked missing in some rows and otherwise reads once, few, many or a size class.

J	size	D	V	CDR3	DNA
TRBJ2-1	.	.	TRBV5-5	CASTLSNNEQFF	TGTGCCAGCACCTTATCTAACAATGAGCAGTTCTTC
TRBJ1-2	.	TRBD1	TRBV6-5	CASSYSPRQGINVSYTF	TGTGCCAGCAGTTACTCACCCCGACAGGGGATCAACGTGAGCTACACCTTC
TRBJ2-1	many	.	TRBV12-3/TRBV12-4	CASSMTGEQGVNEQFF	TGTGCCAGCAGTATGACAGGTGAACAGGGAGTCAATGAGCAGTTCTTC
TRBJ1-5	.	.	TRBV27	CASSPAGAGQPQHF	TGTGCCAGCAGCCCCGCAGGGGCAGGGCAGCCCCAGCATTTT
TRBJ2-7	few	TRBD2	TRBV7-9	CASSLGDYYEQYF	TGTGCCAGCAGCTTAGGGGACTACTACGAGCAGTACTTC
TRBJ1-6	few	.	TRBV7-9	CASSSPVPNSPLHF	TGTGCCAGCAGCTCCCCGGTTCCTAATTCACCCCTCCACTTT
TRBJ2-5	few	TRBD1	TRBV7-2	CASSLTRGRGETQYF	TGTGCCAGCAGCTTAACCAGGGGGCGCGGGGAGACCCAGTACTTC
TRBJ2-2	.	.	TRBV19	CASSSRGVGGELFF	TGTGCCAGTAGTAGCCGGGGTGTTGGCGGGGAGCTGTTTTTT
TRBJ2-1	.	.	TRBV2	CASRGTPNEQFF	TGTGCCAGCAGGGGGACACCGAACGAGCAGTTCTTC
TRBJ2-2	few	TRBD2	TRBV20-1	CSASLAGPQAGELFF	TGCAGTGCTTCCCTAGCGGGGCCTCAGGCCGGGGAGCTGTTTTTT
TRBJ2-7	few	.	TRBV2	CASIISEYEQYF	TGTGCCAGCATCATTTCGGAATACGAGCAGTACTTC
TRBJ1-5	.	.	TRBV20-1	CSAEGGGLGHQPQHF	TGCAGTGCCGAGGGGGGAGGGCTCGGGCATCAGCCCCAGCATTTT
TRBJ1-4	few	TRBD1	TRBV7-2	CASSPFGTATNEKLFF	TGTGCCAGCAGCCCTTTTGGGACAGCAACTAATGAAAAACTGTTTTTT
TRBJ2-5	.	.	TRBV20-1	CSADRGDGETQYF	TGCAGTGCGGACCGGGGCGATGGGGAGACCCAGTACTTC
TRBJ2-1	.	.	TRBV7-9	CASSLNDDEQFF	TGTGCCAGCAGCTTGAATGATGATGAGCAGTTCTTC
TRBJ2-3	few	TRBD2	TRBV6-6	CASVASGVTSTDTQYF	TGTGCCAGCGTCGCTAGCGGGGTTACTAGCACAGATACGCAGTATTTT
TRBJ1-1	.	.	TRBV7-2	CASSFRERRSFTEAFF	TGTGCCAGCAGCTTTAGAGAAAGGAGGTCTTTCACTGAAGCTTTCTTT
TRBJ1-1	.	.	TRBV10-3	CAIRGGTEAFF	TGTGCCATCAGAGGGGGGACTGAAGCTTTCTTT
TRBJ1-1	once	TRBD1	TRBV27	CASSISTGEHTEAFF	TGTGCCAGCAGCATCTCCACAGGGGAACACACTGAAGCTTTCTTT
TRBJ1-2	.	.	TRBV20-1	CSARDISGYTF	TGCAGTGCTAGGGACATAAGCGGATACACCTTC
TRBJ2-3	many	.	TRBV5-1	CASSYTGSFTDTQYF	TGCGCCAGCAGCTACACAGGGTCTTTCACAGATACGCAGTATTTT
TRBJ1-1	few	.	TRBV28	CASSLWEQGRSTEAFF	TGTGCCAGCAGTTTATGGGAACAGGGTCGGAGCACTGAAGCTTTCTTT
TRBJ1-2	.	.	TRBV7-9	CASSGDAGFGYTF	TGTGCCAGCAGCGGAGACGCAGGGTTCGGCTACACCTTC
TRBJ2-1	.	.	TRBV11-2	CASSTLTGYNEQFF	TGTGCCAGCAGCACACTGACTGGATACAATGAGCAGTTCTTC
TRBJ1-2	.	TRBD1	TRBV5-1	CASSLARDRDGYTF	TGCGCCAGCAGCTTGGCCCGGGACAGGGATGGCTACACCTTC
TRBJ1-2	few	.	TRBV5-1	CASSLNGDGYTF	TGCGCCAGCAGCTTGAACGGAGATGGCTACACCTTC
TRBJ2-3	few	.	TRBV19	CASSITASSTDTQYF	TGTGCCAGTAGTATAACAGCTTCTAGCACAGATACGCAGTATTTT
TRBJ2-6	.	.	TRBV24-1	CATSATSGANVLTF	TGTGCCACCAGTGCGACCTCTGGGGCCAACGTCCTGACTTTC
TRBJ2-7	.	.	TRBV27	CASSLSGPPGDYEQYF	TGTGCCAGCAGTTTATCCGGGCCGCCCGGAGACTACGAGCAGTACTTC
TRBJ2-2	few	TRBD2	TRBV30	CAWSKGLAGGVFTGELFF	TGTGCCTGGAGCAAGGGACTAGCGGGGGGAGTTTTTACCGGGGAGCTGTTTTTT
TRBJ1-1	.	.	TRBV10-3	CAISDPTGLNTEAFF	TGTGCCATCAGTGATCCGACAGGACTAAACACTGAAGCTTTCTTT
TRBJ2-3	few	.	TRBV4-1	CASTREWMGTDTQYF	TGCGCCAGCACTCGTGAATGGATGGGCACAGATACGCAGTATTTT
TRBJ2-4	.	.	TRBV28	CASSSKVYRPNIQYF	TGTGCCAGCAGTTCAAAGGTCTATAGGCCAAACATTCAGTACTTC
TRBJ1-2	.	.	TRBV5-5	CASRQESDGYTF	TGTGCCAGCAGACAGGAGTCTGATGGCTACACCTTC
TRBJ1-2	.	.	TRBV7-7	CASSLVYKGPGGYTF	TGTGCTAGCAGCTTAGTCTATAAAGGGCCGGGGGGCTACACCTTC
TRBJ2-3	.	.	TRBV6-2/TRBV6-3	CASSYGGQSTDTQYF	TGTGCCAGCAGTTACGGTGGACAGAGCACAGATACGCAGTATTTT
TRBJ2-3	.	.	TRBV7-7	CASSLGRGPSTDTQYF	TGTGCCAGCAGCTTAGGGAGGGGGCCTAGCACAGATACGCAGTATTTT
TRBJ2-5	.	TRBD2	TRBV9	CASSGGLAGTQETQYF	TGTGCCAGCAGCGGGGGACTAGCCGGGACTCAAGAGACCCAGTACTTC
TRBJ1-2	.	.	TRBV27	CASGTHRNHYGYTF	TGTGCCAGCGGGACCCACAGGAACCACTATGGCTACACCTTC
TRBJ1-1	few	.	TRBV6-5	CASSRTRGPAEAFF	TGTGCCAGCAGCCGCACGCGGGGTCCCGCTGAAGCTTTCTTT
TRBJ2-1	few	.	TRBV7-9	CASSSLGRAEQFF	TGTGCCAGCAGCTCCCTAGGGCGGGCTGAGCAGTTCTTC
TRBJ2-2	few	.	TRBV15	CATSEDSLNTGELFF	TGTGCCACCAGCGAGGACAGCCTGAACACCGGGGAGCTGTTTTTT
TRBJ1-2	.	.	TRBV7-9	CASSLKVLYGYTF	TGTGCCAGCAGCTTGAAGGTCCTCTATGGCTACACCTTC
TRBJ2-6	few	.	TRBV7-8	CATVGGRTLSGANVLTF	TGTGCCACAGTGGGGGGGCGGACCCTCTCTGGGGCCAACGTCCTGACTTTC
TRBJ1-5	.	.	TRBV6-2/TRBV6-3	CASNVLGAYNQPQHF	TGTGCCAGCAACGTACTTGGGGCTTACAATCAGCCCCAGCATTTT
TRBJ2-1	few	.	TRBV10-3	CAIKGNNEQFF	TGTGCCATCAAGGGCAACAATGAGCAGTTCTTC
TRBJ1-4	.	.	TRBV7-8	CASTFLGTTTNEKLFF	TGTGCCAGCACCTTCCTCGGGACCACAACTAATGAAAAACTGTTTTTT
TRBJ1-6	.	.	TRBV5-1	CASSLAQRNSPLHF	TGCGCCAGCAGCTTGGCCCAGCGAAATTCACCCCTCCACTTT
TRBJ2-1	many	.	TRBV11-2	CASASDPSSYNEQFF	TGTGCCAGCGCCTCTGACCCGTCCTCCTACAATGAGCAGTTCTTC
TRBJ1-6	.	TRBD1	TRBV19	CASETGGAGSPLHF	TGTGCCAGCGAGACAGGGGGCGCAGGTTCACCCCTCCACTTT
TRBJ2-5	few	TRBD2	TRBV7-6	CASTLLAGGMNKTQYF	TGTGCCAGCACCTTACTAGCGGGGGGGATGAACAAGACCCAGTACTTC
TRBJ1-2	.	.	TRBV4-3	CASSRERTGTNYGYTF	TGCGCCAGCAGCCGAGAAAGAACAGGGACCAACTATGGCTACACCTTC
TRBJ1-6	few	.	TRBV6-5	CASSYQGYNSPLHF	TGTGCCAGCAGTTATCAGGGCTATAATTCACCCCTCCACTTT
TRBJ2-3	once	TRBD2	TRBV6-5	CASSYSSGGAPDTQYF	TGTGCCAGCAGTTACTCTAGCGGGGGGGCTCCAGATACGCAGTATTTT